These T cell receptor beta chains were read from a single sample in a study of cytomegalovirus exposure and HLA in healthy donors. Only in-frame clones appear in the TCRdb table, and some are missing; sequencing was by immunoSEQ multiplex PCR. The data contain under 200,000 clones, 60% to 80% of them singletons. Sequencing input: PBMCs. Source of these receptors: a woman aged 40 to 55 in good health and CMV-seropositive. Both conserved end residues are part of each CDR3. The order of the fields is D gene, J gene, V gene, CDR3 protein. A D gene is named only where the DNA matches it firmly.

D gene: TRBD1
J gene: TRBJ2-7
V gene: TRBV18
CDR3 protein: CASSPGTEQVEQYF

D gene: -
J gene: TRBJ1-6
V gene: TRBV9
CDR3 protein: CASTLGGSENSPLHF

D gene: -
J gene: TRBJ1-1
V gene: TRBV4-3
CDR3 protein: CASSQEARGTTEAFF

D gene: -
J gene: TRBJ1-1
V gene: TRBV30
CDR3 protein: CAYSQGMNTEAFF

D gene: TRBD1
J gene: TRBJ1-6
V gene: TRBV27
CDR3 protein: CASSSGQGASPLHF

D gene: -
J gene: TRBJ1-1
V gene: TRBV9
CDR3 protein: CASRYGEGDTEAFF

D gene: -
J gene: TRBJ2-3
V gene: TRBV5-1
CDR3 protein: CASSLYGESSTDTQYF

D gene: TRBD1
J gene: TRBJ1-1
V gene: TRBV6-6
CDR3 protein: CASSYSPDRGMAEAFF

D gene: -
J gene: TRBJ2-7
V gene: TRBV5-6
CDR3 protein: CASSLNRAYEQYF

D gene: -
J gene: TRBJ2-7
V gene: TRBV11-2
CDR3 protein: CASSLTGYEQYF

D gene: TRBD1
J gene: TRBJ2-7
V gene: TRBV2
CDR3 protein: CASSLGQGVYEQYF

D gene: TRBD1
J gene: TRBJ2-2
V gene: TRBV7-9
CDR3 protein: CASSLSGGPGELFF

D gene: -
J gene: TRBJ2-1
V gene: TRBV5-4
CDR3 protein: CASSLPAGAEQFF

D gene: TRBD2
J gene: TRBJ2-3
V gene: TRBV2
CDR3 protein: CASSHFTSGSTDTQYF

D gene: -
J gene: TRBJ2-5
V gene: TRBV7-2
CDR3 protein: CASSLGQQETQYF

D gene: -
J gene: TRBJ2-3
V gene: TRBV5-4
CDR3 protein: CASSFDQAGTDTQYF

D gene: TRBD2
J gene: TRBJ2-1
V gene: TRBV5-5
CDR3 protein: CASSLIGTSGSSSYNEQFF

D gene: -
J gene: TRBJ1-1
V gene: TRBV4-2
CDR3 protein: CASSRNLEGTTEAFF

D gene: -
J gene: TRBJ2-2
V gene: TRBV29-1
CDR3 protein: CSGRGAGTGELFF

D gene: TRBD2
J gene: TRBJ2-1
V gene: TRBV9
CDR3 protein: CASSAPGGGNNEQFF

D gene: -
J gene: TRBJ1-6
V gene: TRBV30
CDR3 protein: CAWSASTANNSPLHF

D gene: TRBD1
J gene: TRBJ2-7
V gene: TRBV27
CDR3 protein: CASTRNGTGEYF

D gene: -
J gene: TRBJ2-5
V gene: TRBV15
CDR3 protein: CATSREKPRAEETQYF

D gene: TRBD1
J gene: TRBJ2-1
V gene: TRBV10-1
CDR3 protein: CASSESIRGPGFF

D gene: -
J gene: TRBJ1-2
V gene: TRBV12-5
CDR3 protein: CASGVIGEGGYTF

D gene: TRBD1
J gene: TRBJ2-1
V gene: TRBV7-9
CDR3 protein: CASSRGQGEPQFF

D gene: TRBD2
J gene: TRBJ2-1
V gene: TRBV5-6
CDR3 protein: CASSLGTSGPNEQFF

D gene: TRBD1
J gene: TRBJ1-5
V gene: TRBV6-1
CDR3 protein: CASSEGGQLPQHF

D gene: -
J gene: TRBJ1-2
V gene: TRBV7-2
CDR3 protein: CASSLRGDSNYGYTF

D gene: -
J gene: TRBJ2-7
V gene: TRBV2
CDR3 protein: CASSRVTYEQYF

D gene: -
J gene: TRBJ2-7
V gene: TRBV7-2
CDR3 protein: CASRERVGEQYF

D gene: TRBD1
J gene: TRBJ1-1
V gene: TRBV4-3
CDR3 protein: CASSQYRGQLTNTEAFF

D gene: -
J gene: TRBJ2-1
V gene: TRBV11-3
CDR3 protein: CASSLEAGTDLEQFF

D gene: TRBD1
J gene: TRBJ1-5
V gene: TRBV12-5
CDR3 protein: CASGWIDRARNQPQHF

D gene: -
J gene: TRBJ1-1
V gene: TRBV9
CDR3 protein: CASRLRKGTEAFF

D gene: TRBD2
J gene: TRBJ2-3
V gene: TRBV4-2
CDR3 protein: CASSPGGSSTDTQYF

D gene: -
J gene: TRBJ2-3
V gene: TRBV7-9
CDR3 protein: CASSLGHRSSTDTQYF

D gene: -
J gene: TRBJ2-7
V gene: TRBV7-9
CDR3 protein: CASSLVPQYEQYF

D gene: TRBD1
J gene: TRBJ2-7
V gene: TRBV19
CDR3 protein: CASSARQGAREQYF

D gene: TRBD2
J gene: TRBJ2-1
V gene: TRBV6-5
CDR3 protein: CASTSGASGINEQFF

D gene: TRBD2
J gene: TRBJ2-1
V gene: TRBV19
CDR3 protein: CASSFGLAGVMHEQFF

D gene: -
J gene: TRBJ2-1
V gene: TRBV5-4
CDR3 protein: CASSLSLATLNEQFF

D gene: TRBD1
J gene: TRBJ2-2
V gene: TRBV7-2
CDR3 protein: CASSLGTGGRTGELFF

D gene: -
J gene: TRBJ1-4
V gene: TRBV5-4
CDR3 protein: CASSLSGYGEKLFF

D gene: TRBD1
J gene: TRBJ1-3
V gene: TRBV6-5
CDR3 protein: CASSPGQGPGNTIYF

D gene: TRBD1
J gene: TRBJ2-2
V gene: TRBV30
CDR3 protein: CARDRGSSTGELFF

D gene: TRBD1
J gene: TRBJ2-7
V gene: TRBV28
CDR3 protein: CASSFVGTGGYEQYF

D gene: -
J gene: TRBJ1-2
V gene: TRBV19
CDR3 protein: CASSIGGTYGYTF

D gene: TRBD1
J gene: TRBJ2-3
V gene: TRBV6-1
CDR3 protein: CASSGNRGRVDTQYF

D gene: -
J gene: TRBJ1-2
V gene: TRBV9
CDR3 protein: CASSARGQTNYGYTF

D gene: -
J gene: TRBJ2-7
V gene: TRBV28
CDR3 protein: CASGSNYEQYF

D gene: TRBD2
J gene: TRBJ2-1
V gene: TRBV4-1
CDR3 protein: CASSQDLGTSDQKYNEQFF

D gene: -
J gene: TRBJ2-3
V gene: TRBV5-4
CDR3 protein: CASSLAGADTQYF

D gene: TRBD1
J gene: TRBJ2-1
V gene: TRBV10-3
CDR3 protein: CAILRQGADNEQFF